Sequencing of this T cell receptor beta chain was carried out in a study of blood T cell repertoires in COVID-19. Sequencing was performed with immunoSEQ multiplex PCR; in TCRdb, only in-frame clones are kept and a portion is missing. The repertoire holds hundreds of thousands of clones, 85% to 90% seen once, with roughly 4% in the top ten. Trimming shortened V by 0 bases and J by 12 bases, and 6 bases separated the two germline ends. Germline loops: CDR1 LGHNA, CDR2 YNFKEQ. The length of the CDR3 is 12 residues. The receptor was derived from a woman aged 45-65 years with active or convalescent COVID-19. J is TRBJ1-6 and V is TRBV4-2; D ambiguous. Sequenced input: peripheral blood. This chain's CDR3 is CASSQEGLPLHF. The CDR3, as DNA: TGTGCCAGCAGCCAAGAGGGCCTACCCCTCCACTTT.